Each of the 18 T cell receptor beta chains below was sequenced from the same sample in a study of sequential checkpoint blockade in melanoma. Described treatment: randomized to nivolumab then ipilimumab (arm A) or the reverse (arm B). Clones were sequenced by immunoSEQ multiplex PCR, and TCRdb holds only the in-frame ones, with some missing. The table has about 26,000 clones, about three quarters seen once. Sequenced here: CD8+ T cells sorted from blood (inferred from file names), sampled from a patient given nivolumab and ipilimumab in sequence. The source is a human donor with melanoma.

The chain joins TRBV19 to TRBJ2-3; D gene unclear. The CDR3 runs 12 residues. The V gene lost 3 bases and the J gene lost 4 bases, with 5 bases spanning the gap. Germline V gene sequence: CDR1 LNHDA, CDR2 SQIVND (reference sequence). CDR3 residues: CASSISSDTQYF. DNA for the CDR3: TGTGCCAGTAGTATCAGTTCAGATACGCAGTATTTT.

This chain links TRBV7-9 with TRBJ1-2; D is perhaps TRBD1 (5 bases). Germline V gene sequence: CDR1 SEHNR, CDR2 FQNEAQ (reference sequence). CDR3 length: 13 residues. Between the trimmed V and J ends, which lost 7 bases and 8 bases, there was a span of 17 bases. CDR3: CASTARGSDGYTF. The CDR3 DNA reads as TGTGCCAGCACCGCGCGGGGCTCGGACGGCTACACCTTC.

The chain is built from TRBV5-4 and TRBJ2-5, with 9 bases matching TRBD2. The CDR3 runs 15 residues. The germline gives CDR1 SGHNT, CDR2 YYREEE (reference sequence). The V gene end was trimmed by 3 bases and the J gene end by 7 bases; junction bases not matched to a gene: 10. The CDR3 spells CASSSAGREGPTQYF. The CDR3, as DNA: TGTGCCAGCAGCTCGGCGGGGCGGGAGGGGCCGACCCAGTACTTC.

V is TRBV7-2 and J is TRBJ1-1; weak D call: TRBD1 (6 bases). Germline assignment: CDR1 SGHTA and CDR2 FQGNSA. This CDR3 is 13 amino acids long. V was trimmed by 3 bases and J by 8 bases, leaving 13 bases between them. As DNA, the CDR3 is TGTGCCAGCAGCTTTGGGGGCACTGGGGAAGCTTTCTTT. Translated, it gives CASSFGGTGEAFF.

This clone showed up just a few times. The V call is TRBV6-1, the J call TRBJ2-5; 7 positions agree with TRBD1. In germline, CDR1 is MNHNS, CDR2 SASEGT. The CDR3 runs to 15 residues. V shed 1 base and J 6 bases; nucleotides not matched to a gene: 8. CDR3 protein: CASSEDSGGGKTQYF. The CDR3 region has the DNA TGTGCCAGCAGTGAAGACTCAGGGGGTGGGAAGACCCAGTACTTC.

The chain employs TRBV27 and TRBJ2-5; TRBD1 agrees at 8 bases. The J call may not be correct, given that the DNA end is closer to TRBJ2-7. CDR1 and CDR2 (germline): MNHEY, SMNVEV (reference sequence). The CDR3 covers 15 residues. CDR3: CASSLSPTGGYEQYF. The CDR3 nucleotides are TGTGCCAGCAGTTTATCCCCTACAGGGGGGTACGAGCAGTACTTC.

The rearrangement uses TRBV5-1 and TRBJ2-3; TRBD2 aligns across 7 bases. V shed 8 bases and J 5 bases; nucleotides not matched to a gene: 14. Germline V lookup: CDR1 SGHRS, CDR2 YFSETQ. This CDR3 has 15 residues. CDR3 region: CASQVWRESVDTQYF. As DNA, the CDR3 is TGCGCCAGTCAAGTCTGGCGGGAGTCAGTAGATACGCAGTATTTT.

The CDR3 reads CAIGTADAKNIQYF. CDR3 nucleotide sequence: TGTGCCATCGGGACAGCCGATGCCAAAAACATTCAGTACTTC. V gene TRBV10-3 combines with J gene TRBJ2-4, with 7 bases lining up with TRBD1. With 8 bases clipped from V and 1 base from J, the junction kept 5 bases outside the gene matches. Germline values: CDR1 ENHRY, CDR2 SYGVKD. This CDR3 has 14 residues.

The rearrangement links TRBV29-1 to TRBJ1-2; no definite D call. The V gene lost 7 bases and the J gene lost 0 bases, with 18 bases spanning the gap. The V gene's germline CDR1 is SQVTM and CDR2 ANQGSEA. The CDR3 is 15 amino acids. The CDR3 DNA reads TGCAGCGCCTTCGTAAACCCACTTTCTAACTATGGCTACACCTTC. Translated: CSAFVNPLSNYGYTF.

This chain connects TRBV6-5 to TRBJ2-3, with 11 bases identical to TRBD2. CDR1 is MNHEY, CDR2 SVGAGI, per germline. This CDR3 has 15 amino acids. V shed 3 bases, J shed 3 bases, and the junction held 2 bases outside the gene matches. CDR3 loop: CASSYLAGGTDTQYF. CDR3 bases: TGTGCCAGCAGTTATCTAGCGGGGGGTACAGATACGCAGTATTTT.

The chain couples TRBV4-2 to TRBJ1-4, with 8 nucleotides matching TRBD1. The CDR3 consists of 17 residues. Germline V gene lookup returns CDR1 LGHNA and CDR2 YNFKEQ. The V gene end was trimmed by 4 bases and the J gene end by 2 bases; junction bases not matched to a gene: 9. In DNA, the CDR3 is TGTGCCAGCAGCCCTGGACAGGGAATAGGGACTAATGAAAAACTGTTTTTT. This encodes CASSPGQGIGTNEKLFF.

The V call is TRBV25-1, the J call TRBJ2-2; 10 bases line up with TRBD2. CDR3 length equals 17 residues. V lost 4 bases and J lost 1; bases outside the gene matches: 6. Germline V lookup: CDR1 MGHDK, CDR2 SYGVNS. The CDR3 DNA sequence: TGTGCCAGCAGTGGGTGGACTAGCGGCTTGAACACCGGGGAGCTGTTTTTT. Its translation: CASSGWTSGLNTGELFF.

J is TRBJ1-5 and V is TRBV28; a weak D match, TRBD1 (6 bases). The V and J ends lost 5 bases and 5 bases respectively, with 19 bases between them. CDR3 length equals 16 residues. From germline, CDR1 is MDHEN and CDR2 SYDVKM. The CDR3 sequence: CASSRLPGVKDQPQHF. CDR3 bases: TGTGCCAGCAGTCGCCTCCCAGGGGTTAAAGATCAGCCCCAGCATTTT. Full variable domain (outside the CDR3, taken from reference TRBV28 and TRBJ1-5): DVKVTQSSRYLVKRTGEKVFLECVQDMDHENMFWYRQDPGLGLRLIYFSYDVKMKEKGDIPEGYSVSREKKERFSLILESASTNQTSMYLCASSRLPGVKDQPQHFGDGTRLSIL.

The CDR3: CASSSFEAYQPQHF. The CDR3 bases are TGTGCCAGCAGTTCTTTCGAAGCGTATCAGCCCCAGCATTTT. The chain has TRBV6-5 and TRBJ1-5; no definite D call. Germline V gives CDR1 MNHEY, CDR2 SVGAGI. CDR3 length: 14 amino acids. The ends were cut back, 4 bases at V and 5 bases at J, with 12 bases in the middle.

This clone appeared a few times. This chain links TRBV28 with TRBJ1-2; D is perhaps TRBD1 (6 bases). The germline V and J ends were trimmed by 5 bases and 6 bases, with 13 bases remaining between them. CDR1 and CDR2 (germline): MDHEN, SYDVKM. The CDR3 is 13 amino acids. The DNA for the CDR3 is TGTGCCAGCAGTCCCCGACAGGTTAATGGCTACACCTTC. Translating gives CASSPRQVNGYTF.

This clone turned up a few times. CDR3 residues: CASSISSGGLNEQFF. The CDR3 nucleotides are TGTGCCAGTAGTATTTCTAGCGGGGGGCTTAATGAGCAGTTCTTC. The chain recombines TRBV19 with TRBJ2-1; 11 nucleotides align to TRBD2. The CDR3 covers 15 residues. CDR1 and CDR2 (germline): LNHDA, SQIVND (reference sequence). After removal of 3 bases from V and 7 bases from J, the junction contained 5 bases not matched to a gene.

The chain couples TRBV4-2 to TRBJ2-4; 11 bases match TRBD2. The CDR3 spans 17 residues. Losses at the gene ends were 2 bases for V and 6 bases for J; bases not matched to a gene: 9. Germline loops: CDR1 LGHNA, CDR2 YNFKEQ. CDR3 in amino acids: CASSQPSGGSRGNIQYF. The DNA of the CDR3 is TGTGCCAGCAGCCAACCTAGCGGGGGGAGCCGGGGAAACATTCAGTACTTC.

The sample holds a few counts of this clone. The rearrangement joins TRBV28 to TRBJ1-1, with TRBD1 matching over 9 bases. V was clipped by 5 bases and J by 1 base; unmatched bases: 5. In germline, CDR1 is MDHEN, CDR2 SYDVKM. The CDR3 is 15 amino acids. This chain's CDR3 is CASSARQGGNTEAFF. The CDR3 region has the DNA TGTGCCAGCAGTGCCCGACAGGGGGGGAACACTGAAGCTTTCTTT.